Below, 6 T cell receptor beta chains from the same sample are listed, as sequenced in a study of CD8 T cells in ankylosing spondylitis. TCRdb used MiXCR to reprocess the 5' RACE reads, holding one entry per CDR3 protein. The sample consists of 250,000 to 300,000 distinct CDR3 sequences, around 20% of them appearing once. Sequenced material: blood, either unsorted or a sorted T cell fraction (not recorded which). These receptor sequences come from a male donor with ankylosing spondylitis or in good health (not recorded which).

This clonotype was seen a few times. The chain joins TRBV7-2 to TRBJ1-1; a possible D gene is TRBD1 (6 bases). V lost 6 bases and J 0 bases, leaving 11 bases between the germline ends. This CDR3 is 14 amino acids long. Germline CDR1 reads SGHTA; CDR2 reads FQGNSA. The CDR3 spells CASSGGPLNTEAFF. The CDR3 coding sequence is TGTGCCAGCAGTGGGGGGCCGTTGAACACTGAAGCTTTCTTT.

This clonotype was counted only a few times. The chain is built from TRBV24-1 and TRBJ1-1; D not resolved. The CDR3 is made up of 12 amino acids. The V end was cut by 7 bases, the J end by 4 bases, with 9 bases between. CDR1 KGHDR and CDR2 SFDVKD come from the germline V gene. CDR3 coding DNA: TGTGCCACCAGGGGAGGCGGCACTGAAGCTTTCTTT. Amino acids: CATRGGGTEAFF.

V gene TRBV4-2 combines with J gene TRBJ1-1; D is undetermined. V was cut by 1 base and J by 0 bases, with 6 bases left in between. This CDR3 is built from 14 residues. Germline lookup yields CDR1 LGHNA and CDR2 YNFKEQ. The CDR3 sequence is CASSQALMNTEAFF. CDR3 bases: TGTGCCAGCAGCCAAGCTCTGATGAACACTGAAGCTTTCTTT.

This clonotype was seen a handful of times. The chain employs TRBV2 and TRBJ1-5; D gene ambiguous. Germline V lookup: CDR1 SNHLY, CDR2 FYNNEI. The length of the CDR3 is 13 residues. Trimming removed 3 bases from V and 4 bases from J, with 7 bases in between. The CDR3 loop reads CASSDEWNQPQHF. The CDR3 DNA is TGTGCCAGCAGTGACGAGTGGAATCAGCCCCAGCATTTT.

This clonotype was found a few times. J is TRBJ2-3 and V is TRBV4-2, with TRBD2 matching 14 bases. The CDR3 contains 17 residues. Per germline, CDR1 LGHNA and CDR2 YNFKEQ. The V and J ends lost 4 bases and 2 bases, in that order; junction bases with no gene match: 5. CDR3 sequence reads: CASSPGLAGADTDTQYF. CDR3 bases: TGTGCCAGCAGCCCGGGACTAGCGGGAGCCGACACAGATACGCAGTATTTT.

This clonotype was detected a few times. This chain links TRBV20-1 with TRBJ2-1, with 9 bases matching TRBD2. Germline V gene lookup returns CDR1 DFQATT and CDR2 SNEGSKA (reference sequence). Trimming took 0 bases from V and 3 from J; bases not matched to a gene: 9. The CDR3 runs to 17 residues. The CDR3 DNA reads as TGCAGTGCTAGAGATTCCGGGCTAGCGGGGATCTACAATGAGCAGTTCTTC. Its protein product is CSARDSGLAGIYNEQFF.